This TCR beta chain appears in the sequencing data of a study of T cells in Graves' hyperthyroidism and ophthalmopathy. V shed 6 bases and J shed 5 bases, with 13 bases lying between them. This CDR3 has 13 residues. Any patient presenting with uncontrolled infection, other autoimmune disease, pregnancy or lactation was left out. From 10 ml of fresh peripheral blood, PBMCs were isolated. The TCR beta CDR3 regions underwent amplification using RNA transcripts as the source. A first-round RT-PCR of the TCR CDR3 used the HTBI primer set. One entry per CDR3 protein, called by TCRdb with MiXCR from the multiplex PCR reads. The data hold fewer than 900,000 distinct CDR3 sequences, with roughly a sixth observed a single time. This clonotype was detected ten times or more.

The sequence came from a woman aged 50 to 65 with Graves' hyperthyroidism that later progressed to Graves' ophthalmopathy. Sequenced: blood. The chain recombines TRBV12-3 or TRBV12-4 with TRBJ2-5; maybe TRBD1 (6 bases). As DNA, the CDR3 is TGTGCCAGCAGCATCTCAACAGGGGAGACCCAGTACTTC. It yields the protein CASSISTGETQYF.